Each of the 28 T cell receptor beta chains below was sequenced from the same sample in a study of regulatory T cells in long-lasting Graves disease. Time point noted: newly diagnosed GD, antithyroid drugs for less than 3 months. Researchers made the TCR library from RNA that was extracted from PBMCs. Arm-PCR of CDR3 regions and iRepertoire HTBI primers were the basis on which TCR beta libraries were built. TCRdb re-derived calls from the multiplex PCR reads in MiXCR, one entry per CDR3 protein. The sample lists around 250,000 distinct CDR3 sequences; 15% to 20% were seen once. This same sample was also taken into another study, of T cells in Graves' hyperthyroidism and ophthalmopathy.

The sample here was peripheral blood mononuclear cells (PBMCs), taken at new diagnosis, from a patient treated with antithyroid drugs. These receptors all come from a woman aged 25 to 39 with Graves disease.

Ten or more counts support this clonotype. V usage is TRBV29-1 and J usage is TRBJ2-3, with TRBD1 identical over 10 bases. CDR3 length: 15 residues. Germline CDR1 SQVTM, CDR2 ANQGSEA. V shed 4 bases, J shed 4 bases, and the junction held 8 bases outside the gene matches. The CDR3: CSVAGWDRGSDTQYF. CDR3 DNA: TGCAGCGTTGCGGGGTGGGACAGGGGATCAGATACGCAGTATTTT.

The chain has TRBV7-2 and TRBJ2-7, with 10 bases identical to TRBD1. The germline V gene encodes CDR1 SGHTA and CDR2 FQGNSA. After removal of 5 bases from V and 1 base from J, the junction contained 5 bases not matched to a gene. The CDR3 is 15 amino acids. CDR3 loop: CASSPDRGGSYEQYF. As DNA, the CDR3 is TGTGCCAGCAGCCCGGACAGGGGGGGATCCTACGAGCAGTACTTC.

As for this clonotype: A much larger clone differs by one base, so this may be a read error. The rearrangement uses TRBV7-8 and TRBJ2-5, with no clear D. CDR1 is SGHVS, CDR2 FQNEAQ, per germline. This CDR3 region has 14 residues. The CDR3, as DNA: TGTGCCAACAGCTTATATCGGAAGCAAGAGACCCAGTACTTC. As protein: CANSLYRKQETQYF. Full variable domain (remainder filled in from reference TRBV7-8 and TRBJ2-5): GAGVSQSPRYKVAKRGQDVALRCDPISGHVSLFWYQQALGQGPEFLTYFQNEAQLDKSGLPSDRFFAERPEGSVSTLKIQRTQQEDSAVYLCANSLYRKQETQYFGPGTRLLVL.

This clonotype was picked up many times. The V and J genes are TRBV12-3 or TRBV12-4 and TRBJ2-5; 7 bases line up with TRBD1. The CDR3 length is 12 residues. With 4 bases clipped from V and 7 bases from J, the junction kept 3 bases outside the gene matches. In nucleotides, the CDR3 is TGTGCCAGCAGTTCGACAGGGCGGACCCAGTACTTC. Its translation: CASSSTGRTQYF.

Many counts were recorded for this clonotype. This chain connects TRBV28 to TRBJ2-5; tentatively, D is TRBD2 (6 bases). With 6 bases removed from V and 2 bases from J, the gap between germline ends came to 16 bases. The CDR3 contains 15 residues. Germline V gene data show CDR1 as MDHEN and CDR2 as SYDVKM. The CDR3 sequence: CASSPPLAKQETQYF. The CDR3 DNA reads as TGTGCCAGCAGCCCCCCCCTAGCGAAACAAGAGACCCAGTACTTC.

This chain joins TRBV6-5 and TRBJ2-7, with unresolved D. Trimming pared 2 bases from V and 3 bases from J, leaving 11 bases between. The CDR3 totals 14 residues. The germline CDR1 and CDR2 sequences are MNHEY and SVGAGI. The CDR3 DNA sequence: TGTGCCAGCAGTTACCCGGCAGAAAACTACGAGCAGTACTTC. Residues: CASSYPAENYEQYF.

This clonotype was seen ten or more times. This chain joins TRBV20-1 and TRBJ1-3, with D tentatively TRBD1 (6 bases). The V gene lost 6 bases and the J gene lost 10 bases, with 25 bases spanning the gap. The germline V gene has CDR1 DFQATT and CDR2 SNEGSKA (reference sequence). This CDR3 is 15 amino acids long. CDR3 sequence: CSAARGAGLRSTIYF. For the CDR3, the DNA is TGCAGTGCCGCTAGGGGGGCGGGACTCCGGAGTACCATATATTTT.

Ten or more counts support this clonotype. The chain links TRBV12-3 or TRBV12-4 to TRBJ1-5; TRBD1 agrees at 7 bases. The J segment lost 0 bases and the V segment lost 1 base, leaving 6 bases of the junction unmatched. This CDR3 has 17 residues. The CDR3 reads CASSLGDSTYSNQPQHF. Written as DNA, the CDR3 is TGTGCCAGCAGTTTAGGGGACAGCACATATAGCAATCAGCCCCAGCATTTT.

This clonotype was recorded at least ten times. V is TRBV13 and J is TRBJ2-7; 10 nucleotides line up with TRBD1. V shed 3 bases, J shed 3 bases, and the junction held 5 bases outside the gene matches. CDR1 and CDR2 from the germline V gene are PRHDT and FYEKMQ (reference sequence). The CDR3 spans 15 residues. The CDR3 is CASSFRDRGYYEQYF. The CDR3 bases are TGTGCCAGCAGCTTCCGGGACAGGGGCTACTACGAGCAGTACTTC.

In the case of this clonotype: It is likely a read error: a sequence one base away is far more abundant. The CDR3 sequence is CASSPLPAGGLEPDTQYF. CDR3 sequence (DNA): TGTGCCAGCAGTCCCCTCCCAGCGGGGGGCCTTGAGCCAGATACGCAGTATTTT. V gene TRBV12-3 or TRBV12-4 combines with J gene TRBJ2-7; 9 bases are shared with TRBD2. The DNA matches TRBJ2-3 better at its end, which makes the J call doubtful. The CDR3 consists of 18 residues.

This clonotype showed up many times. The chain uses TRBV11-2 and TRBJ1-6; possible D gene TRBD1, 5 bases. Germline V CDR1 and CDR2: SGHAT, FQNNGV. The V gene lost 1 base and the J gene lost 0 bases, with 10 bases spanning the gap. The CDR3 is 17 residues long. The chain's CDR3 is CASSLGRGSSYNSPLHF. In nucleotides, the CDR3 is TGTGCCAGCAGCTTAGGTCGGGGGAGCTCCTATAATTCACCCCTCCACTTT.

Many counts were recorded for this clonotype. The rearrangement links TRBV12-3 or TRBV12-4 to TRBJ2-2; no clear D. CDR3 length equals 12 residues. The ends were cut back, 5 bases at V and 4 bases at J, with 5 bases in the middle. CDR3 sequence (DNA): TGTGCCAGCAGTAGGCTCACCGGGGAGCTGTTTTTT. It is translated as CASSRLTGELFF.

This clonotype was detected ten times or more. This chain links TRBV7-2 with TRBJ2-1; TRBD2 agrees at 14 bases. There are 15 residues in the CDR3. J lost 7 bases, V lost 6 bases, and 5 bases had no gene match. The germline CDR1 and CDR2 sequences are SGHTA and FQGNSA. CDR3 loop: CASSSRTSGGNEQFF. CDR3 nucleotide sequence: TGTGCCAGCAGTTCCCGGACTAGCGGGGGGAATGAGCAGTTCTTC.

This chain uses TRBV7-8 with TRBJ2-5; 7 bases line up with TRBD1. Germline CDR1 reads SGHVS; CDR2 reads FQNEAQ. The CDR3 contains 15 residues. Losses at the gene ends were 2 bases for V and 5 bases for J; bases not matched to a gene: 8. CDR3 sequence (DNA): TGTGCCAGCAGCTTATACAGGGGCGTAGCGGAGACCCAGTACTTC. Translating gives CASSLYRGVAETQYF. Complete variable domain (other parts from reference TRBV7-8 and TRBJ2-5): GAGVSQSPRYKVAKRGQDVALRCDPISGHVSLFWYQQALGQGPEFLTYFQNEAQLDKSGLPSDRFFAERPEGSVSTLKIQRTQQEDSAVYLCASSLYRGVAETQYFGPGTRLLVL.

About this clonotype: This could be a read error, since a much larger clone is one nucleotide away. This chain connects TRBV6-2 or TRBV6-3 to TRBJ2-1, with D possibly TRBD2 on 5 matching bases. Germline values: CDR1 MNHEY, CDR2 SVGEGT. The CDR3 is 15 amino acids. V dropped 2 bases and J dropped 1 base, with 9 bases sitting between them. The CDR3 DNA reads as TGTGCCAGCAGTTACCCGTGGGAGTCCTACAATGAGCAGTTCTTC. Its translation: CASSYPWESYNEQFF.

This clonotype has ten or more counts. The chain combines TRBV15 with TRBJ1-2, with D unresolved. The length of the CDR3 is 16 residues. Deletions cut 3 bases from V and 2 bases from J, with 16 bases between. Germline CDR1 is LNHNV and CDR2 is YYDKDF (reference sequence). The CDR3 DNA follows: TGTGCCACCAGCAGGGTATTGCAGACGTTGAACTATGGCTACACCTTC. Translating it yields CATSRVLQTLNYGYTF. The full variable domain, rest sourced from reference TRBV15 and TRBJ1-2, is DAMVIQNPRYQVTQFGKPVTLSCSQTLNHNVMYWYQQKSSQAPKLLFHYYDKDFNNEADTPDNFQSRRPNTSFCFLDIRSPGLGDTAMYLCATSRVLQTLNYGYTFGSGTRLTVV.

The chain is built from TRBV19 and TRBJ2-4; D is unclear. Trimming removed 5 bases at V and 0 bases at J, with 5 bases between. The CDR3 runs 13 residues. Germline CDR1 and CDR2: LNHDA and SQIVND (reference sequence). The CDR3 region is CASSPEAKNIQYF. DNA of the CDR3: TGTGCCAGTAGTCCAGAAGCCAAAAACATTCAGTACTTC.

This clonotype was detected many times. The chain uses TRBV18 and TRBJ2-7; D call uncertain. Germline assignment: CDR1 KGHSH and CDR2 LQKENI. The V end was cut by 3 bases, the J end by 7 bases, with 28 bases between. CDR3 size: 18 residues. The CDR3 spells CASSPVPWGREGSGEQYF. In DNA, the CDR3 is TGTGCCAGCTCACCCGTTCCTTGGGGTAGGGAAGGCTCCGGGGAGCAGTACTTC.

In regard to this clonotype: This likely traces to a read error, being one base from a far larger clone. The rearrangement uses TRBV7-2 and TRBJ2-3; no firm D call. Looked up from germline, CDR1 is SGHTA and CDR2 is FQGNSA. This CDR3 has 13 residues. The V gene lost 4 bases and the J gene lost 2 bases, with 7 bases spanning the gap. In DNA, the CDR3 is TGTGCCAGCAGCTCCCGGACCACAGATACGCAGTATTTT. This sequence encodes CASSSRTTDTQYF.

This clonotype was seen a handful of times. The CDR3 reads CASRPQRDSNQPQHF. The CDR3 nucleotides are TGTGCCAGTAGACCACAGAGAGATAGCAATCAGCCCCAGCATTTT. The V call is TRBV19, the J call TRBJ1-5; D is uncertain. Trimming shortened V by 6 bases and J by 0 bases, and 12 bases separated the two germline ends. This CDR3 is built from 15 residues. Germline CDR1 is LNHDA and CDR2 is SQIVND (reference sequence).

The table lists this clonotype with many counts. The rearrangement joins TRBV6-5 to TRBJ1-1; D is uncertain. This CDR3 has 15 amino acids. Germline V gives CDR1 MNHEY, CDR2 SVGAGI. V gave up 0 bases and J gave up 0 bases, with 8 bases separating them. Here the CDR3 DNA reads TGTGCCAGCAGTTACTCTATACCCCTGAACACTGAAGCTTTCTTT. It is translated as CASSYSIPLNTEAFF.

This clonotype has at least ten counts. CDR3 DNA sequence: TGTGCCAGTAGTGGGAGCGGGGGGCCTTACAATGAGCAGTTCTTC. This gives the protein CASSGSGGPYNEQFF. This chain connects TRBV19 to TRBJ2-1, with 9 bases lining up with TRBD2. In germline, CDR1 is LNHDA, CDR2 SQIVND (reference sequence). The CDR3 is made up of 15 amino acids. Unmatched junction bases numbered 6, after V lost 5 bases and J lost 4 bases.

In its sample, this clonotype was seen many times. The gene calls are TRBV2 and TRBJ2-5; weak D call: TRBD1 (5 bases). Per the germline V gene, CDR1 is SNHLY and CDR2 is FYNNEI. The CDR3 covers 15 residues. Trimming pared 0 bases from V and 5 bases from J, leaving 13 bases between. CDR3 DNA: TGTGCCAGCAGTGAAGCGCTTCCAGGGTCGGAGACCCAGTACTTC. This translates into CASSEALPGSETQYF.

This clonotype was found many times. V gene TRBV7-3 combines with J gene TRBJ1-5; D call uncertain. This CDR3 spans 13 amino acids. Germline V gene data show CDR1 as SGHTA and CDR2 as FQGTGA. V lost 5 bases and J lost 2, with 7 bases in between. The DNA of the CDR3 is TGTGCCAGCAGCCAAGATGGCAATCAGCCCCAGCATTTT. As protein: CASSQDGNQPQHF. The complete variable domain, with remaining parts taken from reference TRBV7-3 and TRBJ1-5, reads GAGVSQTPSNKVTEKGKYVELRCDPISGHTALYWYRQSLGQGPEFLIYFQGTGAADDSGLPNDRFFAVRPEGSVSTLKIQRTERGDSAVYLCASSQDGNQPQHFGDGTRLSIL.

This clonotype was seen ten or more times. At one end the junction does not follow the germline gene, possibly because of a read error. The chain is built from TRBV18 and TRBJ1-3; no firm D call. The CDR3 sequence is 16 residues long. CDR1 is KGHSH, CDR2 LQKENI, per germline. The CDR3 DNA is TGTGCCAGCTCATCACCTGAGATGCGCTCTGGAAACACCATATATTTT. Protein product: CASSSPEMRSGNTIYF.

This clonotype was counted only a few times. A read error is possible here, since a much larger clone lies one base away. V usage is TRBV3-1 and J usage is TRBJ2-5; possible D gene TRBD1, 6 bases. CDR3 size: 15 residues. Germline CDR1 LGHDT, CDR2 YNNKEL (reference sequence). This CDR3 is CASNQRNPGVETQYF. The CDR3 DNA is TGTGCCAGCAACCAAAGGAACCCAGGGGTAGAGACCCAGTACTTC.

This clonotype has ten or more counts. The V gene is TRBV7-6, the J gene TRBJ1-1, with D unresolved. Germline V lookup: CDR1 SGHVS, CDR2 FNYEAQ. The CDR3 spans 15 residues. V lost 2 bases to trimming and J lost 2 bases, with 12 bases between them. The DNA for the CDR3 is TGTGCCAGCAGCTTACCTCCAGCCACAAACACTGAAGCTTTCTTT. It translates to CASSLPPATNTEAFF.

In this sample, this clonotype turned up many times. The chain recombines TRBV18 with TRBJ1-1; D gene ambiguous. This CDR3 contains 13 residues. Germline V gene data show CDR1 as KGHSH and CDR2 as LQKENI. The V end lost 2 bases, the J end lost 0 bases, and 4 bases lay between the germline ends. CDR3 coding DNA: TGTGCCAGCTCACCAGTGGTGAACACTGAAGCTTTCTTT. As protein: CASSPVVNTEAFF. The full variable domain, in which reference TRBV18 and TRBJ1-1 provide the parts outside the CDR3, is NAGVMQNPRHLVRRRGQEARLRCSPMKGHSHVYWYRQLPEEGLKFMVYLQKENIIDESGMPKERFSAEFPKEGPSILRIQQVVRGDSAAYFCASSPVVNTEAFFGQGTRLTVV.